A single sample is the source of the 30 T cell receptor beta chains below, sequenced in a study of T cell repertoires in cytomegalovirus infection (dated by TCRdb to the late 2010s). Taken with the paper, the label for treatment or condition translates to: in vitro stimulation with specific CMV peptide epitopes to enrich CMV-specific T cells. These receptors' antigens are unknown. Sequencing used an Illumina HiSeq 1500. TCRdb's own reprocessing of the public reads used fastp at Q25 and MiXCR and kept productive beta chains. For every CDR3 protein sequence, its rows merge into one entry that carries the most common genes and DNA. Recorded for this sample are 550,000 to 850,000 distinct CDR3 sequences; roughly 30% of them occurred a single time. About 20% of the sample goes to the ten largest clones. Here the sequenced sample was cultured PBMCs, taken from culture after CMV antigen stimulation. The receptor set was obtained from a human donor in good health (CMV status not recorded). Some clones in this sample may be carry-over from other donors' samples.

This clonotype was counted only a few times. The chain is built from TRBV5-4 and TRBJ2-3, with D possibly TRBD1 on 6 matching bases. The CDR3 has 16 amino acids. V dropped 7 bases and J dropped 2 bases, with 20 bases sitting between them. Looked up from germline, CDR1 is SGHNT and CDR2 is YYREEE (reference sequence). CDR3 sequence: CASSRTALGLTDTQYF. The CDR3 coding sequence is TGTGCCAGCTCGAGGACAGCCCTGGGCCTCACAGATACGCAGTATTTT.

The chain links TRBV12-3 or TRBV12-4 to TRBJ1-1, with a possible D match to TRBD1 (6 bases). Trimming removed 7 bases at V and 11 bases at J, with 17 bases between. The CDR3 length is 12 residues. The CDR3 DNA sequence: TGTGCCAGCACTCTAGCCGGGGGGCACGCTTTCTTT. It encodes CASTLAGGHAFF.

This sequence joins TRBV19 and TRBJ1-4; 8 nucleotides match TRBD1. The CDR3 consists of 14 residues. The V and J ends lost 1 base and 13 bases, in that order; junction bases with no gene match: 8. Germline assignment: CDR1 LNHDA and CDR2 SQIVND (reference sequence). The chain's CDR3 is CASSIAAGGIGLFF. CDR3 in DNA: TGTGCCAGTAGTATAGCGGCAGGGGGCATCGGACTGTTTTTT. The full variable domain, with the rest looked up from reference TRBV19 and TRBJ1-4, is DGGITQSPKYLFRKEGQNVTLSCEQNLNHDAMYWYRQDPGQGLRLIYYSQIVNDFQKGDIAEGYSVSREKKESFPLTVTSAQKNPTAFYLCASSIAAGGIGLFFGSGTQLSVL.

This clonotype appeared once. The chain recombines TRBV6-6 with TRBJ2-7, with 7 positions matching TRBD1. The CDR3 spans 14 residues. Per germline, CDR1 MNHNY and CDR2 SVGAGI (reference sequence). The ends lost 7 bases at V and 3 bases at J; junction bases unmatched: 9. For the CDR3, the DNA is TGTGCCAGCAAAAACGAGGGGGCCGTCTACGAGCAGTACTTC. This encodes CASKNEGAVYEQYF.

This clonotype was detected a few times. This chain connects TRBV4-1 to TRBJ2-3; D is unresolved. Trimming stripped 0 bases from V and 1 base from J, with 5 bases between. The germline CDR1 and CDR2 sequences are MGHRA and YSYEKL. The CDR3 totals 14 residues. CDR3 sequence: CASSQDPRTDTQYF. CDR3 sequence (DNA): TGCGCCAGCAGCCAAGATCCACGCACAGATACGCAGTATTTT.

This clonotype was observed at least ten times. V is TRBV7-2 and J is TRBJ2-1, with 7 nucleotides matching TRBD2. The CDR3 is 16 residues long. Germline V gene data show CDR1 as SGHTA and CDR2 as FQGNSA. Trimming cost V 8 bases and J 0 bases; bases outside gene matches: 10. DNA of the CDR3: TGTGCCAGCCTCCGGGGGGTCGACTTCTCCTACAATGAGCAGTTCTTC. Translated, it gives CASLRGVDFSYNEQFF.

V is TRBV28 and J is TRBJ1-1; maybe TRBD1 (6 bases). V lost 3 bases and J lost 6, with 14 bases in between. Looked up from germline, CDR1 is MDHEN and CDR2 is SYDVKM. There are 14 residues in the CDR3. Here the CDR3 reads CASSLYNRASEAFF. CDR3 nucleotide sequence: TGTGCCAGCAGTTTGTACAACAGGGCCTCTGAAGCTTTCTTT.

This clonotype came up a few times. This rearrangement joins TRBV7-9 to TRBJ1-1; 10 nucleotides agree with TRBD1. With V trimmed by 10 bases and J by 4 bases, 21 bases remained unmatched. From germline, CDR1 is SEHNR and CDR2 FQNEAQ (reference sequence). The CDR3 has 18 residues. CDR3 nucleotides: TGTGCCATGCCCGGGGGAACACGGGACAGGGGTTTGGGCACTGAAGCTTTCTTT. Protein: CAMPGGTRDRGLGTEAFF.

This clonotype has more than one count but fewer than ten. V gene TRBV6-2 or TRBV6-3 combines with J gene TRBJ1-6; no definite D call. This CDR3 has 14 amino acids. Trimming shortened V by 8 bases and J by 9 bases, and 17 bases separated the two germline ends. Germline lookup yields CDR1 MNHEY and CDR2 SVGEGT. CDR3 DNA sequence: TGTGCCAGCTCGCGCGGGGAGTATGGTTCACCCCTCCACTTT. As protein: CASSRGEYGSPLHF.

This clonotype was counted only a few times. The rearrangement links TRBV6-1 to TRBJ2-1; no definite D call. Trimming pared 4 bases from V and 12 bases from J, leaving 13 bases between. The CDR3 runs 12 residues. CDR1 and CDR2 from the germline V gene are MNHNS and SASEGT. CDR3 nucleotide sequence: TGTGCCAGCAGTGCTTGGACGGAAAGGCAGTTCTTC. Amino acid sequence: CASSAWTERQFF.

The table lists this clonotype with a few counts. The chain is built from TRBV11-2 and TRBJ1-4; D remains ambiguous. The CDR3 contains 15 residues. CDR1 SGHAT and CDR2 FQNNGV come from the germline V gene. Trimming removed 2 bases from V and 7 bases from J, with 14 bases in between. CDR3 loop: CASSLYGLTAEKLFF. The DNA for the CDR3 is TGTGCCAGCAGCTTATATGGTTTAACAGCTGAAAAACTGTTTTTT.

This rearrangement joins TRBV20-1 to TRBJ2-5; the D is unclear. The CDR3 is made up of 12 amino acids. The V end lost 7 bases, the J end lost 5 bases, and 14 bases lay between the germline ends. Germline V gene sequence: CDR1 DFQATT, CDR2 SNEGSKA (reference sequence). CDR3 sequence reads: CSVTTPAETQYF. The CDR3 region has the DNA TGCAGTGTGACAACGCCGGCGGAGACCCAGTACTTC.

This chain joins TRBV11-2 and TRBJ2-6, with D perhaps given as TRBD1 or TRBD2 (5 bases each). V lost 5 bases and J 1 base, leaving 12 bases between the germline ends. In germline, CDR1 is SGHAT, CDR2 FQNNGV. CDR3 length: 16 amino acids. The CDR3 sequence: CASSGDRLSGANVLTF. CDR3 DNA: TGTGCCAGCAGCGGGGACCGACTATCTGGGGCCAACGTCCTGACTTTC.

The rearrangement uses TRBV2 and TRBJ1-1, with TRBD1 matching 10 bases. The V and J ends lost 6 bases and 3 bases, in that order; junction bases with no gene match: 4. The CDR3 covers 14 residues. Germline V gives CDR1 SNHLY, CDR2 FYNNEI. The CDR3 spells CASRGQGFYTEAFF. In DNA, the CDR3 is TGTGCCAGCAGGGGACAGGGGTTTTACACTGAAGCTTTCTTT.

V gene TRBV14 combines with J gene TRBJ1-5; D uncertain. The CDR3 loop spans 12 amino acids. The ends were cut back, 3 bases at V and 9 bases at J, with 9 bases in the middle. Germline CDR1 and CDR2: SGHDN and FVKESK. CDR3 protein: CASSHLFWPQHF. CDR3 coding DNA: TGTGCCAGCAGCCACCTATTTTGGCCCCAGCATTTT.

The chain combines TRBV5-1 with TRBJ1-3; D perhaps matches TRBD1 (6 bases). The CDR3 length is 16 residues. Germline CDR1 and CDR2: SGHRS and YFSETQ. The ends were cut back, 2 bases at V and 0 bases at J, with 12 bases in the middle. CDR3 DNA sequence: TGCGCCAGCAGCTTTCAGGGACAAGACTCTGGAAACACCATATATTTT. Its translation is CASSFQGQDSGNTIYF. Complete variable domain (other parts from reference TRBV5-1 and TRBJ1-3): KAGVTQTPRYLIKTRGQQVTLSCSPISGHRSVSWYQQTPGQGLQFLFEYFSETQRNKGNFPGRFSGRQFSNSRSEMNVSTLELGDSALYLCASSFQGQDSGNTIYFGEGSWLTVV.

V and J are TRBV7-6 and TRBJ1-1; D ambiguous. Trimming took off 7 bases at V and 1 base at J, with 13 bases between the two ends. Per germline, CDR1 SGHVS and CDR2 FNYEAQ. The CDR3 is 14 residues long. CDR3 loop: CASKVSFRNTEAFF. The CDR3 DNA reads TGTGCCAGCAAAGTTAGTTTTCGGAACACTGAAGCTTTCTTT.

The chain combines TRBV2 with TRBJ2-5; tentative D call: TRBD2 (5 bases). The germline CDR1 and CDR2 sequences are SNHLY and FYNNEI. Between the trimmed V and J ends, which lost 7 bases and 2 bases, there was a span of 14 bases. The CDR3 is 14 residues long. Here the CDR3 reads CASNRRMLQETQYF. CDR3 in DNA: TGTGCCAGCAACCGGAGGATGCTTCAAGAGACCCAGTACTTC.

This chain links TRBV7-9 with TRBJ2-1; D is possibly TRBD2 (5 bases). The CDR3 length is 15 residues. Trimming cost V 3 bases and J 5 bases, with 14 bases left between them. CDR1 and CDR2 from the germline V gene are SEHNR and FQNEAQ (reference sequence). The CDR3 DNA reads TGTGCCAGCAGCTTGGGTAGGACTGGAGACAATGAGCAGTTCTTC. Protein product: CASSLGRTGDNEQFF.

This clonotype was recorded a few times. This chain joins TRBV12-3 or TRBV12-4 and TRBJ2-1, with TRBD1 identical over 10 bases. V lost 2 bases and J lost 3; bases outside the gene matches: 1. The CDR3 totals 15 residues. The CDR3 DNA follows: TGTGCCAGCAGTTTATGGGACAGGGGCTACAATGAGCAGTTCTTC. Residues: CASSLWDRGYNEQFF.

The chain is built from TRBV6-1 and TRBJ2-1; 7 nucleotides match TRBD2. Germline V lookup: CDR1 MNHNS, CDR2 SASEGT. The CDR3 extends over 17 amino acids. V was pared by 2 bases and J by 2 bases, with 9 bases of the junction left unmatched. The CDR3 DNA reads TGTGCCAGCAGTGAAATCGTCGGGGGGATCACCTACAATGAGCAGTTCTTC. Protein: CASSEIVGGITYNEQFF.

This clonotype was observed a handful of times. The rearrangement uses TRBV20-1 and TRBJ2-3; TRBD1 matches at 11 bases. Per the germline V gene, CDR1 is DFQATT and CDR2 is SNEGSKA (reference sequence). The trim removed 3 bases at V and 2 bases at J, leaving 4 bases unmatched. The CDR3 is made up of 15 amino acids. The DNA for the CDR3 is TGCAGTGCTAGGGGACAGGGGGAGATCACAGATACGCAGTATTTT. The encoded protein is CSARGQGEITDTQYF.

V and J are TRBV6-1 and TRBJ1-4; no firm D call. The germline V gene has CDR1 MNHNS and CDR2 SASEGT. The CDR3 is 15 amino acids. V shed 7 bases and J shed 3 bases, with 15 bases lying between them. In DNA form, the CDR3 reads TGTGCCAGCAACCCCATGGGAGGTTCTAATGAAAAACTGTTTTTT. This sequence encodes CASNPMGGSNEKLFF.

This clonotype came up a few times. The chain uses TRBV20-1 and TRBJ2-1, with 7 bases matching TRBD2. CDR1 DFQATT and CDR2 SNEGSKA come from the germline V gene (reference sequence). J lost 6 bases, V lost 2 bases, and 7 bases had no gene match. The CDR3 contains 14 residues. CDR3 DNA: TGCAGTGCTAGAAAAAGCGGGGTTACCAATGAGCAGTTCTTC. This gives the protein CSARKSGVTNEQFF.

This clonotype was seen only a few times. CDR3 sequence: CASVSGPGPYEQYF. Written as DNA, the CDR3 is TGTGCCAGCGTAAGTGGGCCAGGGCCCTACGAGCAGTACTTC. The gene calls are TRBV28 and TRBJ2-7; tentative D call: TRBD1 (5 bases). The CDR3 is 14 residues long. CDR1 is MDHEN, CDR2 SYDVKM, per germline. The V end lost 8 bases, the J end lost 2 bases, and 16 bases lay between the germline ends. Drawing the rest from reference TRBV28 and TRBJ2-7, the complete variable domain is DVKVTQSSRYLVKRTGEKVFLECVQDMDHENMFWYRQDPGLGLRLIYFSYDVKMKEKGDIPEGYSVSREKKERFSLILESASTNQTSMYLCASVSGPGPYEQYFGPGTRLTVT.

This chain links TRBV6-5 with TRBJ1-3; D not resolved. Trimming took off 0 bases at V and 0 bases at J, with 6 bases between the two ends. Germline CDR1 and CDR2: MNHEY and SVGAGI. The CDR3 is made up of 15 amino acids. CDR3 sequence: CASSYSLYSGNTIYF. For the CDR3, the DNA is TGTGCCAGCAGTTACTCGCTCTACTCTGGAAACACCATATATTTT.

This clonotype was recorded only once. The V and J genes are TRBV7-9 and TRBJ2-2; D may match TRBD1 or TRBD2 (6 bases each). V lost 3 bases to trimming and J lost 4 bases, with 12 bases between them. Germline CDR1 SEHNR, CDR2 FQNEAQ (reference sequence). CDR3 size: 15 residues. The CDR3 protein is CASSFGGPGTGELFF. The CDR3 nucleotides read TGTGCCAGCAGCTTCGGGGGCCCGGGCACCGGGGAGCTGTTTTTT.

The J gene is TRBJ2-1, the V gene TRBV12-3 or TRBV12-4, with 8 bases that match TRBD2. V was clipped by 2 bases and J by 8 bases; unmatched bases: 17. The CDR3 totals 18 residues. Here the CDR3 reads CASSLKIRIGGGHDEQFF. CDR3 sequence (DNA): TGTGCCAGCAGTTTAAAGATCCGTATCGGCGGGGGGCACGATGAGCAGTTCTTC.

The chain has TRBV7-6 and TRBJ1-1; perhaps TRBD1 as D (5 bases). There are 13 residues in the CDR3. V dropped 6 bases and J dropped 4 bases, with 12 bases sitting between them. Germline lookup yields CDR1 SGHVS and CDR2 FNYEAQ. The CDR3 region is CASSWDSTTEAFF. In DNA, the CDR3 is TGTGCCAGCAGTTGGGACTCGACCACTGAAGCTTTCTTT.

This clonotype was observed a handful of times. V and J are TRBV11-2 and TRBJ1-1, with a possible D match to TRBD1 (5 bases). V lost 1 base and J 6 bases, leaving 15 bases between the germline ends. The CDR3 is 15 amino acids. CDR1 and CDR2 from the germline V gene are SGHAT and FQNNGV. In DNA, the CDR3 is TGTGCCAGCAGCTTAGCGTTGGGGGGGACCGCTGAAGCTTTCTTT. This codes for CASSLALGGTAEAFF. Complete variable domain (other parts from reference TRBV11-2 and TRBJ1-1): EAGVAQSPRYKIIEKRQSVAFWCNPISGHATLYWYQQILGQGPKLLIQFQNNGVVDDSQLPKDRFSAERLKGVDSTLKIQPAKLEDSAVYLCASSLALGGTAEAFFGQGTRLTVV.